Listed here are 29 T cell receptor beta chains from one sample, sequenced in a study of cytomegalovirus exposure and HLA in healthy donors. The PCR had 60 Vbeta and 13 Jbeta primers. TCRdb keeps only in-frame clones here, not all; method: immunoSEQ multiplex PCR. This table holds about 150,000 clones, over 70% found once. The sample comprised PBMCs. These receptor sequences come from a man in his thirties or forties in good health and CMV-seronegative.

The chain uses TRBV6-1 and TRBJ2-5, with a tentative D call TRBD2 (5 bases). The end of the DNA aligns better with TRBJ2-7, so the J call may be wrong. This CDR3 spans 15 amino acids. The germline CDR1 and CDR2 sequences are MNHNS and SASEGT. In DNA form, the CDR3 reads TGTGCCAGCAACCTTTCGGTGGGTGGGAGCTACGAGCAGTACTTC. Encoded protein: CASNLSVGGSYEQYF.

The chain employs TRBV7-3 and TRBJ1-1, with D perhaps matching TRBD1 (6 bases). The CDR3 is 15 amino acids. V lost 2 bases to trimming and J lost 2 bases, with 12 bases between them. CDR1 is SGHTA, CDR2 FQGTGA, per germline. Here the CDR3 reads CASSLAGTPNTEAFF. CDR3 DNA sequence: TGTGCCAGCAGCTTAGCCGGGACACCTAACACTGAAGCTTTCTTT.

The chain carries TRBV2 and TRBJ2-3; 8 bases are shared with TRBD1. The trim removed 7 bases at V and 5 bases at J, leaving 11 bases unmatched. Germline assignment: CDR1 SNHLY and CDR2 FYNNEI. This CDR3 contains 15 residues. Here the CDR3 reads CASTDRDRILDTQYF. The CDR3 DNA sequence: TGTGCCAGCACTGACCGGGACAGGATTTTAGATACGCAGTATTTT. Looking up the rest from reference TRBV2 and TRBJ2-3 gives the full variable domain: EPEVTQTPSHQVTQMGQEVILRCVPISNHLYFYWYRQILGQKVEFLVSFYNNEISEKSEIFDDQFSVERPDGSNFTLKIRSTKLEDSAMYFCASTDRDRILDTQYFGPGTRLTVL.

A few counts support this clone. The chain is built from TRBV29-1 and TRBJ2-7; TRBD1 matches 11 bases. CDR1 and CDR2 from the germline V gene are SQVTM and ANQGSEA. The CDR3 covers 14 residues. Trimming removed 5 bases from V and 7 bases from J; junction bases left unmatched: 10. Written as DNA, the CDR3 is TGCAGCGTTATTATGGACAGGGGGCTGAGGGAGCAGTACTTC. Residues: CSVIMDRGLREQYF.

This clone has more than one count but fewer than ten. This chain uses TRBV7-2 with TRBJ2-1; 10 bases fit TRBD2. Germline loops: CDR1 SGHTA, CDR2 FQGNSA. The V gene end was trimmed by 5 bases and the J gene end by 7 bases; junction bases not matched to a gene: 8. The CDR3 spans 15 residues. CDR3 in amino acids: CASSPSAGGPNEQFF. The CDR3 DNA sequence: TGTGCCAGCAGCCCCTCAGCGGGGGGGCCGAATGAGCAGTTCTTC.

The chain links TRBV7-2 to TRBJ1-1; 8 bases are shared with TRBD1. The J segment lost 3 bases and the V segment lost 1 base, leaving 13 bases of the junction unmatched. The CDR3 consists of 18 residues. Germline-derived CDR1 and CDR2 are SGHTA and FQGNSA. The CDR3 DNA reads TGTGCCAGCAGCTTAGTGAGCAGGGGGCTAAGTCAGGACACTGAAGCTTTCTTT. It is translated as CASSLVSRGLSQDTEAFF.

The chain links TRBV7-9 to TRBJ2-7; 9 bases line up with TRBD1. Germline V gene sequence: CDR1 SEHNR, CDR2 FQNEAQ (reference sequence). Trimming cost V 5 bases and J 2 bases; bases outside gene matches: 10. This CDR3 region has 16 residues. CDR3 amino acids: CASSISGTGSAYEQYF. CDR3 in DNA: TGTGCCAGCAGCATCTCCGGGACAGGGTCGGCCTACGAGCAGTACTTC.

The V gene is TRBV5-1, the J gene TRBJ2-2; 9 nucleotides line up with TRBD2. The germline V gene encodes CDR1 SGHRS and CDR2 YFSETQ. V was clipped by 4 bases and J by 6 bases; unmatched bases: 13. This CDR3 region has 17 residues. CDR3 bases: TGCGCCAGCAGCCCTTCCCCTGCGGGGGGGGTCGCCGGGGAGCTGTTTTTT. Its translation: CASSPSPAGGVAGELFF.

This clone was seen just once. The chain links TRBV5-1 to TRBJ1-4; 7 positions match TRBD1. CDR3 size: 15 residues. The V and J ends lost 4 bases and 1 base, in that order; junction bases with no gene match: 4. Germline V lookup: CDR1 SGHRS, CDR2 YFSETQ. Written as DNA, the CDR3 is TGCGCCAGCAGCGGAGGGGGCGGAACTAATGAAAAACTGTTTTTT. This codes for CASSGGGGTNEKLFF. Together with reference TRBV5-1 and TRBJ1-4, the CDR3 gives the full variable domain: KAGVTQTPRYLIKTRGQQVTLSCSPISGHRSVSWYQQTPGQGLQFLFEYFSETQRNKGNFPGRFSGRQFSNSRSEMNVSTLELGDSALYLCASSGGGGTNEKLFFGSGTQLSVL.

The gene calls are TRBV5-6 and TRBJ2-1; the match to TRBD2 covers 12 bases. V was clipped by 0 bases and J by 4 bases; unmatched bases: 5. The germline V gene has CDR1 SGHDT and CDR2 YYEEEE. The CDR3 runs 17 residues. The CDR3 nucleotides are TGTGCCAGCAGCTTGGCCCGGACTAGCGGGGTTTACAATGAGCAGTTCTTC. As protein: CASSLARTSGVYNEQFF.

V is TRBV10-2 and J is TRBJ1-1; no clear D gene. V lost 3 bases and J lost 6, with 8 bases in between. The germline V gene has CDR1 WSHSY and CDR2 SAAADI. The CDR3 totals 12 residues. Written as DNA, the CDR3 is TGCGCCAGCAGTGACTCGCGTCCTGAAGCTTTCTTT. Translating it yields CASSDSRPEAFF.

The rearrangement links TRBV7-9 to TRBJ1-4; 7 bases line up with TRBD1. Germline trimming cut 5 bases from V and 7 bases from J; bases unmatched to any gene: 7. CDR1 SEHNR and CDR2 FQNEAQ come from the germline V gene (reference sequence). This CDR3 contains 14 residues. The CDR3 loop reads CASSLRQGREKLFF. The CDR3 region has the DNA TGTGCCAGCAGCCTAAGACAGGGACGTGAAAAACTGTTTTTT.

Here the CDR3 reads CASSLDLYEQYF. CDR3 DNA sequence: TGTGCCAGCAGCTTGGATTTATACGAGCAGTACTTC. The genes are TRBV5-6 and TRBJ2-7; D is uncertain. Germline CDR1 is SGHDT and CDR2 is YYEEEE. The CDR3 contains 12 residues. V lost 0 bases and J 4 bases, leaving 5 bases between the germline ends.

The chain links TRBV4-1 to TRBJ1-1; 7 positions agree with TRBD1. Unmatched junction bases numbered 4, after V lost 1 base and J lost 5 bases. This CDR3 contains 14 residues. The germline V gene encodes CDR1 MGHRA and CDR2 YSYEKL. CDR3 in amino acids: CASSQGQGGTEAFF. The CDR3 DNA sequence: TGCGCCAGCAGCCAAGGACAGGGTGGAACTGAAGCTTTCTTT.

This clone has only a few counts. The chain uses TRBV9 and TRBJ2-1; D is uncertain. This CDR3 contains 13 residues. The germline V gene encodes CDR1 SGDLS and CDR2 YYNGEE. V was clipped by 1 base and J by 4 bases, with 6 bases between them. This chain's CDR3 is CASSVPGYNEQFF. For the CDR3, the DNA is TGTGCCAGCAGCGTACCGGGTTACAATGAGCAGTTCTTC.

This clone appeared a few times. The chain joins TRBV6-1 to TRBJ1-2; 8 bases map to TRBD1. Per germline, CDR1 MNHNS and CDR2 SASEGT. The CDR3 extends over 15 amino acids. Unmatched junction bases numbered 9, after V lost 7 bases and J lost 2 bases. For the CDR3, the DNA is TGTGCCAGCATTACCGGGACAGGCGTAAACTATGGCTACACCTTC. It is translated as CASITGTGVNYGYTF.

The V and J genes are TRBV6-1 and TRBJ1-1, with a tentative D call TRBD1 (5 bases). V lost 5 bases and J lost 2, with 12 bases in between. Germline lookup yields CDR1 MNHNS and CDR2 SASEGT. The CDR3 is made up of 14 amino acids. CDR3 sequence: CASSYGQVNTEAFF. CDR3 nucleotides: TGTGCCAGCAGTTATGGACAAGTAAACACTGAAGCTTTCTTT.

Here the CDR3 reads CASSQTNYGYTF. The CDR3 nucleotides read TGTGCCAGCAGTCAAACTAACTATGGCTACACCTTC. The chain links TRBV6-5 to TRBJ1-2; no firm D call. The CDR3 is 12 residues long. V shed 5 bases and J shed 0 bases, with 4 bases lying between them. The germline V gene encodes CDR1 MNHEY and CDR2 SVGAGI.

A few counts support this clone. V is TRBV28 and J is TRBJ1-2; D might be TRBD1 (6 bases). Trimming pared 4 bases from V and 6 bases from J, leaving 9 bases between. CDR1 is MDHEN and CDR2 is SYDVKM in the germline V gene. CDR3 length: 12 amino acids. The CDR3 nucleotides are TGTGCCAGCAGTTCCTACAGGGATGGCTACACCTTC. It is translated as CASSSYRDGYTF.

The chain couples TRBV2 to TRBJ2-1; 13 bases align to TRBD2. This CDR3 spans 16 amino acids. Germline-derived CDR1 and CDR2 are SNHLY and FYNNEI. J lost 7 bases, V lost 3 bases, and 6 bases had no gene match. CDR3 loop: CASSESGTSGINEQFF. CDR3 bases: TGTGCCAGCAGTGAGTCCGGGACTAGCGGGATAAATGAGCAGTTCTTC. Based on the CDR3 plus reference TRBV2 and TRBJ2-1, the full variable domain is EPEVTQTPSHQVTQMGQEVILRCVPISNHLYFYWYRQILGQKVEFLVSFYNNEISEKSEIFDDQFSVERPDGSNFTLKIRSTKLEDSAMYFCASSESGTSGINEQFFGPGTRLTVL.

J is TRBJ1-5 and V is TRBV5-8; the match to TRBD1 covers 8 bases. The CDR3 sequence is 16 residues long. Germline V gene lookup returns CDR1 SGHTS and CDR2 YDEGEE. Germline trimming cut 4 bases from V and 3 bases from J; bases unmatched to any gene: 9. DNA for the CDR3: TGTGCCAGCAGCACCAGGACAGGGAGAATCAATCAGCCCCAGCATTTT. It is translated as CASSTRTGRINQPQHF.

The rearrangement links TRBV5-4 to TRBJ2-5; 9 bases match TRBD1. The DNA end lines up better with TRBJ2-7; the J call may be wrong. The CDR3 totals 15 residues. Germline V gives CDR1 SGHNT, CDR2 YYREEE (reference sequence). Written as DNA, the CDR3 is TGTGCCAGCAGCGACAAGCAGACAGGGGGCTACGAGCAGTACTTC. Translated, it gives CASSDKQTGGYEQYF.

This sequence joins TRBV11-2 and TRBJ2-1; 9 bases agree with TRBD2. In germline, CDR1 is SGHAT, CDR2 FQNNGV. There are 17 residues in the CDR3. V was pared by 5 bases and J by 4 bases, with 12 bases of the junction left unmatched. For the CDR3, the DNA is TGTGCCAGCAGCCGAGGGGGGGCGCGGGAGGGTTACAATGAGCAGTTCTTC. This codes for CASSRGGAREGYNEQFF.

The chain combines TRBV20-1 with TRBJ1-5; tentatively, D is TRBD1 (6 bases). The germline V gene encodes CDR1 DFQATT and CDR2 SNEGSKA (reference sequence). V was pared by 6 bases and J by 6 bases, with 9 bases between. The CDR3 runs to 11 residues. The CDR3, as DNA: TGCAGTGCGGGGGCGGGTCAGCCCCAGCATTTT. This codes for CSAGAGQPQHF.

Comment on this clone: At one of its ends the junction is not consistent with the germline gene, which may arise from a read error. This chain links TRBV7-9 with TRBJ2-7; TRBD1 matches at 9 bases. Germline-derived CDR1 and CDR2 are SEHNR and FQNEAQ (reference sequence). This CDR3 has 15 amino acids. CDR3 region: CSSSHWDRAPYEQYF. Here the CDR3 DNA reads TGTTCCAGCAGCCATTGGGACAGGGCTCCTTACGAGCAGTACTTC.

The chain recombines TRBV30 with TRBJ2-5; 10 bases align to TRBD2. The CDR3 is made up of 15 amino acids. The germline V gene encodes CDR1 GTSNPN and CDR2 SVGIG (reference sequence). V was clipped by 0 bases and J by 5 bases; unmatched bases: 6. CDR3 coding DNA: TGTGCCTGGAGTGTATCTAGCGGGAGCGCGGAGACCCAGTACTTC. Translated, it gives CAWSVSSGSAETQYF.

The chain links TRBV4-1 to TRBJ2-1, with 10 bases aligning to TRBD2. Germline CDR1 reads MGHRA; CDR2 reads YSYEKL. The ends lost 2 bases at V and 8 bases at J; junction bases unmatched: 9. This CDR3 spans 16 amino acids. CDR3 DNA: TGCGCCAGCAGCCAAACAGCGGGGGGGCGTTTTCATGAGCAGTTCTTC. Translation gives CASSQTAGGRFHEQFF.

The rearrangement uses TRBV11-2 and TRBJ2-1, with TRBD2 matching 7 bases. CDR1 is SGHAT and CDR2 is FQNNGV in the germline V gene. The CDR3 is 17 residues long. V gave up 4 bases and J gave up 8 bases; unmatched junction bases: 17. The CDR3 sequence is CASSWMTGGRVLDEQFF. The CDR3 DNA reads TGTGCCAGCAGCTGGATGACGGGCGGGAGAGTATTGGATGAGCAGTTCTTC.

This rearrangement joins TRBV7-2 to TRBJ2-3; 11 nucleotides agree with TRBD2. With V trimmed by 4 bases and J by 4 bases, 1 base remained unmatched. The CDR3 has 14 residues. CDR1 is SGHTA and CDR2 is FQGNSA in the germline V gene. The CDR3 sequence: CASSSGLAADTQYF. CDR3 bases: TGTGCCAGCAGCTCGGGACTAGCGGCAGATACGCAGTATTTT.